A single sample gave rise to the 32 T cell receptor beta chains below, sequenced in a study of T cells after yellow fever vaccination. TCRdb analysed the 5' RACE reads with MiXCR anew, one entry per CDR3 protein. This sample has some 350,000 distinct CDR3 sequences, with 3.5% to 4.5% found just once. The specimen comprised PBMCs, sampled 5 days after the yellow fever booster vaccination. The receptors shown here come from a man between 18 and 29 years old who received the YFV17D yellow fever vaccine.

This clonotype was counted at least ten times. The chain combines TRBV28 with TRBJ2-7, with 10 bases matching TRBD1. The CDR3 totals 14 residues. Germline V gene data show CDR1 as MDHEN and CDR2 as SYDVKM. The V segment lost 9 bases and the J segment 3 bases; nucleotides outside the gene matches: 8. CDR3 in amino acids: CASSSGQGYYEQYF. The CDR3 nucleotides are TGTGCCAGTTCCTCGGGACAGGGGTACTACGAGCAGTACTTC.

In its sample, this clonotype was seen a few times. The chain is built from TRBV6-2 or TRBV6-3 and TRBJ1-5; possible D gene TRBD1, 5 bases. CDR1 and CDR2 from the germline V gene are MNHEY and SVGEGT. The CDR3 runs 13 residues. Trimming removed 6 bases from V and 3 bases from J, with 9 bases in between. The CDR3 coding sequence is TGTGCCAGCAGGGGACCGAACAATCAGCCCCAGCATTTT. This translates into CASRGPNNQPQHF.

The rearrangement joins TRBV10-3 to TRBJ1-5, with unresolved D. The CDR3 is 15 amino acids. V was pared by 6 bases and J by 5 bases, with 17 bases between. Germline CDR1 and CDR2: ENHRY and SYGVKD. In DNA, the CDR3 is TGTGCCATCAGACGCTCTGGGAATGCGGATCAGCCCCAGCATTTT. Translating gives CAIRRSGNADQPQHF.

This clonotype occurred many times. This chain uses TRBV29-1 with TRBJ2-3; no firm D call. The germline V gene encodes CDR1 SQVTM and CDR2 ANQGSEA. Between the trimmed V and J ends, which lost 4 bases and 1 base, there was a span of 0 bases. This CDR3 is built from 10 residues. CDR3 sequence (DNA): TGCAGCGTTGGCACAGATACGCAGTATTTT. Its translation: CSVGTDTQYF.

The V gene is TRBV5-1, the J gene TRBJ2-2; D is uncertain. Per germline, CDR1 SGHRS and CDR2 YFSETQ. The length of the CDR3 is 15 residues. The ends were cut back, 4 bases at V and 6 bases at J, with 16 bases in the middle. This CDR3 reads CASSQTGRPSGELFF. Here the CDR3 DNA reads TGCGCCAGCAGCCAGACCGGTAGGCCGTCCGGGGAGCTGTTTTTT.

This clonotype has just a few counts. The chain employs TRBV20-1 and TRBJ2-6, with 13 bases that match TRBD2. Germline CDR1 and CDR2: DFQATT and SNEGSKA (reference sequence). The CDR3 consists of 18 residues. With 5 bases clipped from V and 2 bases from J, the junction kept 9 bases outside the gene matches. CDR3 residues: CSASHPGLAGAGANVLTF. DNA for the CDR3: TGCAGTGCTTCCCACCCCGGACTAGCGGGGGCTGGGGCCAACGTCCTGACTTTC.

This clonotype was found a few times. The rearrangement uses TRBV5-1 and TRBJ2-7; the match to TRBD1 covers 7 bases. V gave up 1 base and J gave up 2 bases; unmatched junction bases: 3. The CDR3 runs 14 residues. CDR1 is SGHRS, CDR2 YFSETQ, per germline. The CDR3 nucleotides read TGCGCCAGCAGCTTGTCGGGACAGCCCTACGAGCAGTACGTC. Its protein is CASSLSGQPYEQYV.

The genes are TRBV20-1 and TRBJ2-7, with 9 bases that match TRBD1. J gave up 0 bases and V 4 bases, and 1 base lay outside the gene matches. The CDR3 extends over 13 amino acids. From germline, CDR1 is DFQATT and CDR2 SNEGSKA (reference sequence). Written as DNA, the CDR3 is TGCAGTGCTATGGGACAGGGCTCCTACGAGCAGTACGTC. Amino acid sequence: CSAMGQGSYEQYV.

This clonotype showed up just a few times. V is TRBV4-2 and J is TRBJ1-2; maybe TRBD1 (5 bases). This CDR3 is built from 12 residues. Germline CDR1 is LGHNA and CDR2 is YNFKEQ. Trimming removed 1 base from V and 12 bases from J, with 12 bases in between. In DNA form, the CDR3 reads TGTGCCAGCAGCCAAGTGGGCCAGGGCCACACCTTC. It specifies CASSQVGQGHTF.

This clonotype has a count of ten or more. The gene calls are TRBV12-3 or TRBV12-4 and TRBJ1-1; D call uncertain. The CDR3 length is 12 residues. V dropped 3 bases and J dropped 7 bases, with 9 bases sitting between them. For the CDR3, the DNA is TGTGCCAGCAGTTTGGAAATAAATGAAGCTTTCTTT. Encoded protein: CASSLEINEAFF.

This clonotype was seen repeatedly, ten times or more. The V and J genes are TRBV7-2 and TRBJ2-7; 9 bases map to TRBD1. Germline CDR1 is SGHTA and CDR2 is FQGNSA. The length of the CDR3 is 14 residues. V lost 2 bases to trimming and J lost 4 bases; unmatched junction nucleotides: 3. The CDR3 DNA reads as TGTGCCAGCAGCTTAACAGGGGGCTGGTACGAGCAGTACTTC. This codes for CASSLTGGWYEQYF. Full variable domain (missing parts from reference TRBV7-2 and TRBJ2-7): GAGVSQSPSNKVTEKGKDVELRCDPISGHTALYWYRQSLGQGLEFLIYFQGNSAPDKSGLPSDRFSAERTGGSVSTLTIQRTQQEDSAVYLCASSLTGGWYEQYFGPGTRLTVT.

This clonotype was seen many times. The gene calls are TRBV19 and TRBJ1-2, with no clear D. Germline CDR1 is LNHDA and CDR2 is SQIVND (reference sequence). Between the trimmed V and J ends, which lost 5 bases and 2 bases, there was a span of 12 bases. The CDR3 has 14 amino acids. This CDR3 is CASSARRLNYGYTF. The CDR3 coding sequence is TGTGCCAGTAGTGCTCGTCGCCTAAACTATGGCTACACCTTC. Using reference TRBV19 and TRBJ1-2 for the parts outside the CDR3, the full variable domain is DGGITQSPKYLFRKEGQNVTLSCEQNLNHDAMYWYRQDPGQGLRLIYYSQIVNDFQKGDIAEGYSVSREKKESFPLTVTSAQKNPTAFYLCASSARRLNYGYTFGSGTRLTVV.

This clonotype came up many times. V and J are TRBV7-2 and TRBJ1-3; D call uncertain. CDR3 length: 15 amino acids. Germline V gene lookup returns CDR1 SGHTA and CDR2 FQGNSA. The germline V and J ends were trimmed by 1 base and 0 bases, with 7 bases remaining between them. The CDR3 loop is CASSLDLASGNTIYF. The CDR3 region has the DNA TGTGCCAGCAGCTTAGACCTGGCCTCTGGAAACACCATATATTTT.

This clonotype was detected only a few times. The chain couples TRBV11-2 to TRBJ1-5; TRBD1 might be the D (5 bases). The CDR3 is 13 amino acids. In germline, CDR1 is SGHAT, CDR2 FQNNGV. The V and J ends lost 9 bases and 7 bases respectively, with 16 bases between them. The CDR3 region is CASGAGKGQPQHF. CDR3 sequence (DNA): TGTGCCAGTGGAGCAGGGAAGGGACAGCCCCAGCATTTT. Supplemented by reference TRBV11-2 and TRBJ1-5, the full variable domain reads EAGVAQSPRYKIIEKRQSVAFWCNPISGHATLYWYQQILGQGPKLLIQFQNNGVVDDSQLPKDRFSAERLKGVDSTLKIQPAKLEDSAVYLCASGAGKGQPQHFGDGTRLSIL.

The chain uses TRBV4-1 and TRBJ2-3; D not certain. V lost 2 bases and J lost 5, with 14 bases in between. The CDR3 runs to 15 residues. CDR1 MGHRA and CDR2 YSYEKL come from the germline V gene. Here the CDR3 reads CASSQRTGPGDTQYF. As DNA, the CDR3 is TGCGCCAGCAGCCAAAGGACGGGCCCGGGAGATACGCAGTATTTT.

This clonotype was found many times. The V call is TRBV2, the J call TRBJ2-2; D is uncertain. The CDR3 is 14 amino acids. V dropped 7 bases and J dropped 4 bases, with 13 bases sitting between them. CDR1 SNHLY and CDR2 FYNNEI come from the germline V gene. The CDR3 nucleotides are TGTGCCAGCACCCCCGGGCGCGGCACCGGGGAGCTGTTTTTT. It translates to CASTPGRGTGELFF.

In its sample, this clonotype was seen a few times. The chain employs TRBV4-1 and TRBJ1-1; maybe TRBD1 (5 bases). V was cut by 6 bases and J by 3 bases, with 14 bases left in between. This CDR3 spans 14 amino acids. The germline CDR1 and CDR2 sequences are MGHRA and YSYEKL. CDR3 amino acids: CASRGGTIDTEAFF. CDR3 nucleotides: TGCGCCAGCAGGGGCGGGACGATCGACACTGAAGCTTTCTTT.

This clonotype was recorded many times. This chain connects TRBV2 to TRBJ1-5, with D tentatively TRBD1 (6 bases). Germline V gene sequence: CDR1 SNHLY, CDR2 FYNNEI. This CDR3 comprises 14 residues. Trimming removed 2 bases at V and 7 bases at J, with 12 bases between. The CDR3 sequence is CASSELEGGQPQHF. The CDR3 coding sequence is TGTGCCAGCAGTGAACTAGAGGGGGGGCAGCCCCAGCATTTT.

The sample holds a few counts of this clonotype. The CDR3, as DNA: TGTGCCAGCAGTTTTAAGTGGGAGACACAGACCTACGAGCAGTACGTC. Translation: CASSFKWETQTYEQYV. The chain employs TRBV28 and TRBJ2-7, with D perhaps matching TRBD2 (5 bases). This CDR3 is built from 16 residues. The ends were cut back, 3 bases at V and 2 bases at J, with 17 bases in the middle. The germline V gene encodes CDR1 MDHEN and CDR2 SYDVKM.

The chain recombines TRBV18 with TRBJ1-5, with 7 bases aligning to TRBD1. After removal of 2 bases from V and 5 bases from J, the junction contained 3 bases not matched to a gene. The CDR3 loop spans 14 amino acids. Germline V gene lookup returns CDR1 KGHSH and CDR2 LQKENI. The CDR3 sequence is CASSPVRGDQPQHF. Here the CDR3 DNA reads TGTGCCAGCTCACCAGTCAGGGGGGATCAGCCCCAGCATTTT.

This clonotype was detected only a few times. The chain couples TRBV2 to TRBJ2-1; 13 bases align to TRBD2. The CDR3 is 18 amino acids. Per germline, CDR1 SNHLY and CDR2 FYNNEI. The V and J ends lost 5 bases and 5 bases, in that order; junction bases with no gene match: 12. CDR3 in DNA: TGTGCCAGCAGTAGGACTAGCGGGGGCTCGGTGGGGGACAATGAGCAGTTCTTC. Translation gives CASSRTSGGSVGDNEQFF.

The chain employs TRBV29-1 and TRBJ2-3; the match to TRBD2 covers 9 bases. The CDR3 length is 15 residues. Losses at the gene ends were 1 base for V and 3 bases for J; bases not matched to a gene: 5. Germline CDR1 and CDR2: SQVTM and ANQGSEA. The CDR3 coding sequence is TGCAGCGTTGAAGGGCTAGCGGGGCGAACAGATACGCAGTATTTT. It yields the protein CSVEGLAGRTDTQYF.

The V and J genes are TRBV4-3 and TRBJ1-6; D is ambiguous. The germline V gene has CDR1 LGHNA and CDR2 YSLEER. The CDR3 is 18 residues long. With 1 base removed from V and 5 bases from J, the gap between germline ends came to 18 bases. CDR3 bases: TGCGCCAGCAGCCAAGGGGGTACGGACGGACTGGATAATTCACCCCTCCACTTT. Its protein is CASSQGGTDGLDNSPLHF.

This clonotype was counted ten times or more. The chain combines TRBV7-2 with TRBJ2-3; tentative D call: TRBD1 (6 bases). CDR3 length: 14 amino acids. With 5 bases removed from V and 5 bases from J, the gap between germline ends came to 14 bases. Germline V CDR1 and CDR2: SGHTA, FQGNSA. DNA of the CDR3: TGTGCCAGCAGCGTACCAGGGGAACGAGATACGCAGTATTTT. Amino acid sequence: CASSVPGERDTQYF. Complete variable domain (other parts from reference TRBV7-2 and TRBJ2-3): GAGVSQSPSNKVTEKGKDVELRCDPISGHTALYWYRQSLGQGLEFLIYFQGNSAPDKSGLPSDRFSAERTGGSVSTLTIQRTQQEDSAVYLCASSVPGERDTQYFGPGTRLTVL.

The chain links TRBV18 to TRBJ2-1; 8 bases are a match to TRBD2. Germline assignment: CDR1 KGHSH and CDR2 LQKENI. The CDR3 contains 16 residues. Unmatched junction bases numbered 14, after V lost 6 bases and J lost 7 bases. The CDR3, as DNA: TGTGCCAGCTCCCCGTTAGAGGACAGCGGGGGAAATGAGCAGTTCTTC. Translation: CASSPLEDSGGNEQFF.

The chain recombines TRBV7-2 with TRBJ2-6; the D is unclear. The ends were cut back, 4 bases at V and 2 bases at J, with 15 bases in the middle. Germline V gene data show CDR1 as SGHTA and CDR2 as FQGNSA. CDR3 length equals 17 residues. CDR3 DNA sequence: TGTGCCAGCAGCTGGAGCTACTATTCCGCTGGGGCCAACGTCCTGACTTTC. Its translation: CASSWSYYSAGANVLTF. The whole variable domain, remainder taken from reference TRBV7-2 and TRBJ2-6, is GAGVSQSPSNKVTEKGKDVELRCDPISGHTALYWYRQSLGQGLEFLIYFQGNSAPDKSGLPSDRFSAERTGGSVSTLTIQRTQQEDSAVYLCASSWSYYSAGANVLTFGAGSRLTVL.

The rearrangement uses TRBV6-6 and TRBJ1-5; D call uncertain. The germline V and J ends were trimmed by 8 bases and 8 bases, with 7 bases remaining between them. The CDR3 has 10 amino acids. The germline CDR1 and CDR2 sequences are MNHNY and SVGAGI (reference sequence). The CDR3 nucleotides are TGTGCCAGCTACATAGAGCCCCAGCATTTT. It encodes CASYIEPQHF.

This clonotype came up a few times. This chain links TRBV7-3 with TRBJ2-1; the match to TRBD2 covers 11 bases. This CDR3 contains 17 residues. With V trimmed by 2 bases and J by 0 bases, 3 bases remained unmatched. The germline CDR1 and CDR2 sequences are SGHTA and FQGTGA. The chain's CDR3 is CASSLGGLAASYNEQFF. CDR3 nucleotide sequence: TGTGCCAGCAGCTTAGGGGGACTAGCGGCCTCCTACAATGAGCAGTTCTTC.

This clonotype showed up many times. V is TRBV7-9 and J is TRBJ2-7, with D unclear. The CDR3 runs 15 residues. Germline V lookup: CDR1 SEHNR, CDR2 FQNEAQ (reference sequence). Trimming took off 0 bases at V and 0 bases at J, with 9 bases between the two ends. The chain's CDR3 is CASSLAAVSSYEQYF. DNA of the CDR3: TGTGCCAGCAGCTTAGCGGCCGTAAGCTCCTACGAGCAGTACTTC.

CDR3 sequence reads: CASSYVQVGTEAFF. In nucleotides, the CDR3 is TGTGCCAGCAGTTACGTTCAAGTGGGGACTGAAGCTTTCTTT. The V and J genes are TRBV6-5 and TRBJ1-1; D is uncertain. Looked up from germline, CDR1 is MNHEY and CDR2 is SVGAGI. Trimming stripped 2 bases from V and 5 bases from J, with 12 bases between. This CDR3 has 14 amino acids.

This clonotype was counted a single time. CDR3 loop: CASSLEPLSGELFF. The CDR3 DNA is TGTGCCAGCAGCTTGGAGCCGCTCTCCGGGGAGCTGTTTTTT. The rearrangement links TRBV5-6 to TRBJ2-2; no clear D gene. Deletions cut 0 bases from V and 6 bases from J, with 9 bases between. The CDR3 covers 14 residues. The germline gives CDR1 SGHDT, CDR2 YYEEEE.

This clonotype showed up many times. The V call is TRBV29-1, the J call TRBJ1-1; D is undetermined. The CDR3 loop spans 10 amino acids. Trimming cost V 7 bases and J 2 bases, with 5 bases left between them. CDR1 is SQVTM, CDR2 ANQGSEA, per germline. Here the CDR3 DNA reads TGCAGCGCCGACAACACTGAAGCTTTCTTT. Its protein product is CSADNTEAFF.